This T cell receptor (beta chain) is from a study of T cell repertoires in cytomegalovirus infection. As for the study in general: Indications of both CMV infection and matching HLA type were provided by public TCR beta signatures. The study's findings and limits: It was HLA-C-restricted CMV-specific TCR beta clonotypes that dominated the response ex vivo. Carriage of CMV together with the relevant HLA was identifiable through cumulative public TCR beta family frequency.

Points on this clonotype: Its cognate antigen is unknown.

V shed 3 bases, J shed 2 bases, and the junction held 10 bases outside the gene matches. This CDR3 is built from 19 residues. Germline CDR1 reads LGHDT; CDR2 reads YNNKEL (reference sequence). In TCRdb, the reads were re-called with MiXCR into one record per CDR3 protein. The sample carries 150,000 to 200,000 distinct CDR3 sequences, approximately 19% recorded once. The source material was PBMCs. This receptor was obtained from a human donor in good health (CMV status not recorded). Some clones in this sample may be carry-over from other donors' samples. The chain employs TRBV3-1 and TRBJ2-1; 13 bases are shared with TRBD2. The CDR3 DNA reads as TGTGCCAGCAGCCAGGCAGGACTAGCGGGAGAGCCCACCTACAATGAGCAGTTCTTC. It specifies CASSQAGLAGEPTYNEQFF.